The 32 T cell receptor beta chains below come from one sample, sequenced in a study of shared clonotypes between healthy human individuals. Measured with immunoSEQ multiplex PCR; TCRdb has only the in-frame clones, and not every one. Among 2 million to 2.5 million clones listed, 90% to 97% were seen once. Material: naive CD4+ T cells sorted from blood. The sample's subset: CD45RA+ positively selected. The receptors derive from a young man in good health.

This chain joins TRBV5-1 and TRBJ1-3; weak D call: TRBD1 (5 bases). Trimming took off 3 bases at V and 0 bases at J, with 13 bases between the two ends. The CDR3 extends over 16 amino acids. Looked up from germline, CDR1 is SGHRS and CDR2 is YFSETQ. In DNA form, the CDR3 reads TGCGCCAGCAGCTCTGGGGCGGCGCGCTCTGGAAACACCATATATTTT. Amino acids: CASSSGAARSGNTIYF.

The chain links TRBV6-5 to TRBJ2-1; D remains ambiguous. Germline loops: CDR1 MNHEY, CDR2 SVGAGI. With 5 bases removed from V and 9 bases from J, the gap between germline ends came to 8 bases. There are 11 residues in the CDR3. The CDR3 nucleotides are TGTGCCAGCAGTACCAAGTTTGAGCAGTTCTTC. Its protein is CASSTKFEQFF.

This clone was recorded a few times. J is TRBJ2-3 and V is TRBV13, with 8 bases lining up with TRBD1. Trimming took 5 bases from V and 1 from J; bases not matched to a gene: 2. The CDR3 is made up of 14 amino acids. Germline V gene lookup returns CDR1 PRHDT and CDR2 FYEKMQ (reference sequence). The CDR3 spells CASSMDRGTDTQYF. The CDR3 region has the DNA TGTGCCAGCAGCATGGACAGGGGCACAGATACGCAGTATTTT.

The genes are TRBV4-2 and TRBJ2-4; TRBD1 is a possible D gene (6 bases). Germline values: CDR1 LGHNA, CDR2 YNFKEQ. With 2 bases removed from V and 1 base from J, the gap between germline ends came to 15 bases. There are 17 residues in the CDR3. CDR3 loop: CASSQSDSGEAKNIQYF. CDR3 bases: TGTGCCAGCAGCCAAAGCGATTCAGGGGAGGCCAAAAACATTCAGTACTTC.

This clone appeared a single time. The chain employs TRBV4-1 and TRBJ2-1, with 9 bases matching TRBD2. The CDR3 length is 16 residues. V shed 0 bases, J shed 3 bases, and the junction held 3 bases outside the gene matches. The V gene's germline CDR1 is MGHRA and CDR2 YSYEKL. The CDR3 DNA sequence: TGCGCCAGCAGCCAAGAGGGTAGCGGGAGCTACAATGAGCAGTTCTTC. This codes for CASSQEGSGSYNEQFF.

The chain employs TRBV11-2 and TRBJ2-3; either TRBD1 or TRBD2 may fit D (5 bases each). CDR3 length: 16 amino acids. Trimming stripped 5 bases from V and 4 bases from J, with 19 bases between. CDR1 SGHAT and CDR2 FQNNGV come from the germline V gene. CDR3: CASSPPGAARADTQYF. The CDR3, as DNA: TGTGCCAGCAGCCCGCCCGGGGCCGCTCGGGCAGATACGCAGTATTTT.

The chain is built from TRBV19 and TRBJ1-2; perhaps TRBD1 as D (5 bases). The V end lost 1 base, the J end lost 2 bases, and 8 bases lay between the germline ends. There are 14 residues in the CDR3. CDR1 and CDR2 (germline): LNHDA, SQIVND (reference sequence). The CDR3: CASSIVTVNYGYTF. CDR3 coding DNA: TGTGCCAGTAGTATAGTGACAGTGAACTATGGCTACACCTTC.

The CDR3 DNA is TGTGCCAGCAGCTTAATTTCGGGACAGATCACAGATACGCAGTATTTT. It encodes CASSLISGQITDTQYF. The genes are TRBV7-8 and TRBJ2-3, with 7 bases identical to TRBD1. The ends lost 2 bases at V and 2 bases at J; junction bases unmatched: 7. Germline-derived CDR1 and CDR2 are SGHVS and FQNEAQ. CDR3 size: 16 residues.

In regard to this clone: Other DNA sequences in the sample encode the same CDR3. The gene calls are TRBV18 and TRBJ2-7; D is undetermined. CDR1 and CDR2 from the germline V gene are KGHSH and LQKENI. The CDR3 is 11 amino acids. Deletions cut 3 bases from V and 3 bases from J, with 3 bases between. CDR3 in DNA: TGTGCCAGCTCACCCGACTACGAGCAGTACTTC. This translates into CASSPDYEQYF.

The chain has TRBV5-5 and TRBJ2-2; TRBD1 aligns across 7 bases. Looked up from germline, CDR1 is SGHKS and CDR2 is YYEKEE (reference sequence). This CDR3 has 16 amino acids. The V and J ends lost 1 base and 0 bases, in that order; junction bases with no gene match: 3. The DNA for the CDR3 is TGTGCCAGCAGCTTGACAGGGACAGCGAACACCGGGGAGCTGTTTTTT. Amino acid sequence: CASSLTGTANTGELFF.

For this clone: Other DNA sequences from this sample encode an identical CDR3 as well. The chain links TRBV27 to TRBJ2-3, with TRBD1 as a possible D gene (6 bases). The germline V and J ends were trimmed by 2 bases and 4 bases, with 10 bases remaining between them. This CDR3 region has 14 residues. Germline lookup yields CDR1 MNHEY and CDR2 SMNVEV (reference sequence). CDR3 sequence (DNA): TGTGCCAGCAGTTTACACAGGGAAGCAGATACGCAGTATTTT. Encoded protein: CASSLHREADTQYF.

The chain couples TRBV19 to TRBJ1-4; 8 bases agree with TRBD1. The CDR3 extends over 16 amino acids. J was trimmed by 13 bases and V by 4 bases; bases with no gene match: 17. The germline V gene has CDR1 LNHDA and CDR2 SQIVND (reference sequence). The CDR3 reads CASSTASGQGGIGLFF. The CDR3 nucleotides are TGTGCCAGTAGTACCGCCTCAGGACAGGGCGGAATTGGACTGTTTTTT.

In nucleotides, the CDR3 is TGTGCCAGCGGGACAGGGTTGATGAACACTGAAGCTTTCTTT. Its translation is CASGTGLMNTEAFF. This chain joins TRBV11-2 and TRBJ1-1; 9 nucleotides line up with TRBD1. The germline V gene has CDR1 SGHAT and CDR2 FQNNGV. This CDR3 spans 14 amino acids. The V gene end was trimmed by 8 bases and the J gene end by 0 bases; junction bases not matched to a gene: 4.

The V and J genes are TRBV15 and TRBJ1-4; D unresolved. Looked up from germline, CDR1 is LNHNV and CDR2 is YYDKDF (reference sequence). Trimming stripped 0 bases from V and 0 bases from J, with 11 bases between. The CDR3 runs to 17 residues. The CDR3 region is CATSRENGHATNEKLFF. The DNA for the CDR3 is TGTGCCACCAGCAGAGAAAACGGTCATGCAACTAATGAAAAACTGTTTTTT.

V usage is TRBV5-4 and J usage is TRBJ1-2; 7 bases are shared with TRBD1. Germline CDR1 and CDR2: SGHNT and YYREEE (reference sequence). The CDR3 contains 14 residues. The trim removed 1 base at V and 6 bases at J, leaving 6 bases unmatched. The CDR3 nucleotides are TGTGCCAGCAGCTTGTTCAAGGGGGCGGATGGCTACACCTTC. Translation gives CASSLFKGADGYTF.

The J gene is TRBJ1-6, the V gene TRBV7-2; D ambiguous. The CDR3 is 16 residues long. The ends were cut back, 5 bases at V and 5 bases at J, with 16 bases in the middle. Germline V gene data show CDR1 as SGHTA and CDR2 as FQGNSA. CDR3 DNA sequence: TGTGCCAGCAGCCCCCGTTCAGGAGGGCATAATTCACCCCTCCACTTT. It encodes CASSPRSGGHNSPLHF.

In its sample, this clone was seen once. This rearrangement joins TRBV7-2 to TRBJ1-4, with 7 bases lining up with TRBD1. V was pared by 5 bases and J by 5 bases, with 2 bases of the junction left unmatched. This CDR3 contains 13 residues. Germline V gene sequence: CDR1 SGHTA, CDR2 FQGNSA. CDR3 in DNA: TGTGCCAGCAGCCAGGGGGGAAATGAAAAACTGTTTTTT. Protein product: CASSQGGNEKLFF.

This rearrangement joins TRBV27 to TRBJ2-7; D remains ambiguous. The CDR3 covers 11 residues. CDR1 MNHEY and CDR2 SMNVEV come from the germline V gene (reference sequence). V lost 8 bases to trimming and J lost 2 bases, with 7 bases between them. CDR3 sequence (DNA): TGTGCCAGCGGGCAGACCTACGAGCAGTACTTC. Translated: CASGQTYEQYF.

V gene TRBV6-5 combines with J gene TRBJ1-6, with a tentative D call TRBD1 (5 bases). With 0 bases removed from V and 6 bases from J, the gap between germline ends came to 9 bases. Germline CDR1 is MNHEY and CDR2 is SVGAGI. The CDR3 has 15 amino acids. Here the CDR3 DNA reads TGTGCCAGCAGTTACTCGAGGGGTAGTAATTCACCCCTCCACTTT. It codes for CASSYSRGSNSPLHF.

Details on this clone: One end of the junction varies from germline; a read error may be responsible. This chain links TRBV9 with TRBJ1-2; the match to TRBD1 covers 7 bases. This CDR3 is built from 15 residues. The germline V gene has CDR1 SGDLS and CDR2 YYNGEE. CDR3 nucleotides: TGTGCCAGTAGCGTAGATCAGGGGGAGTACTATGGCTACACCTTC. It is translated as CASSVDQGEYYGYTF.

The chain carries TRBV28 and TRBJ1-1; D is undetermined. The germline gives CDR1 MDHEN, CDR2 SYDVKM. The CDR3 extends over 12 amino acids. Trimming shortened V by 3 bases and J by 6 bases, and 8 bases separated the two germline ends. The CDR3 sequence: CASSLVRAEAFF. The CDR3 DNA is TGTGCCAGCAGTTTGGTTCGAGCTGAAGCTTTCTTT.

The chain links TRBV7-9 to TRBJ1-5; D is unclear. V was shortened by 4 bases and J by 0 bases, with 7 bases between the two germline ends. Germline CDR1 SEHNR, CDR2 FQNEAQ (reference sequence). The CDR3 is made up of 14 amino acids. CDR3 region: CASSSKGSNQPQHF. The CDR3 nucleotides are TGTGCCAGCAGCTCGAAGGGTAGCAATCAGCCCCAGCATTTT.

The chain uses TRBV5-1 and TRBJ2-7, with 9 bases fitting TRBD2. The J segment lost 6 bases and the V segment lost 0 bases, leaving 4 bases of the junction unmatched. The CDR3 loop spans 14 amino acids. Germline loops: CDR1 SGHRS, CDR2 YFSETQ. As DNA, the CDR3 is TGCGCCAGCAGCTTGGACGCTAGCGGGACCGAGCAGTACTTC. Translating it yields CASSLDASGTEQYF.

This chain uses TRBV27 with TRBJ2-2; D possibly corresponds to TRBD2 (5 bases). Germline-derived CDR1 and CDR2 are MNHEY and SMNVEV (reference sequence). This CDR3 comprises 18 residues. Trimming removed 3 bases from V and 6 bases from J, with 23 bases in between. CDR3 region: CASSFKGVGARPAGELFF. DNA for the CDR3: TGTGCCAGCAGTTTTAAGGGAGTTGGTGCTAGGCCGGCCGGGGAGCTGTTTTTT.

This rearrangement joins TRBV28 to TRBJ1-2; no clear D gene. The CDR3 runs to 10 residues. V lost 4 bases and J lost 6, with 3 bases in between. Germline V gene data show CDR1 as MDHEN and CDR2 as SYDVKM. The CDR3 DNA reads as TGTGCCAGCAGTTCGCATGGCTACACCTTC. Translation gives CASSSHGYTF.

The chain recombines TRBV5-1 with TRBJ2-7, with D perhaps being TRBD1 or TRBD2 (5 bases each). This CDR3 contains 15 residues. V lost 4 bases and J 1 base, leaving 15 bases between the germline ends. CDR1 is SGHRS, CDR2 YFSETQ, per germline. CDR3 region: CASSLQGTASYEQYF. The CDR3 nucleotides read TGCGCCAGCAGCCTACAAGGGACGGCTTCCTACGAGCAGTACTTC. The entire variable domain, with the rest obtained from reference TRBV5-1 and TRBJ2-7, is as follows: KAGVTQTPRYLIKTRGQQVTLSCSPISGHRSVSWYQQTPGQGLQFLFEYFSETQRNKGNFPGRFSGRQFSNSRSEMNVSTLELGDSALYLCASSLQGTASYEQYFGPGTRLTVT.

Details on this clone: Other DNA sequences in the sample encode the same CDR3. The rearrangement links TRBV2 to TRBJ1-5; D is possibly TRBD1 (5 bases). Germline V gene sequence: CDR1 SNHLY, CDR2 FYNNEI. The ends were cut back, 8 bases at V and 4 bases at J, with 9 bases in the middle. The CDR3 loop spans 12 amino acids. The CDR3 loop reads CASGTGNQPQHF. The CDR3 DNA sequence: TGTGCCAGCGGGACGGGAAATCAGCCCCAGCATTTT.

Concerning this clone itself: An end of the junction does not agree with germline; a read error may underlie this. V usage is TRBV4-3 and J usage is TRBJ2-1; D ambiguous. The germline CDR1 and CDR2 sequences are LGHNA and YSLEER. CDR3 length equals 16 residues. CDR3 sequence reads: CASSQGGTLIYNEQFF. As DNA, the CDR3 is TGCGCCAGCAGTCAAGGTGGAACCCTCATCTACAATGAGCAGTTCTTC.

This chain links TRBV18 with TRBJ1-4; D is unclear. V gave up 2 bases and J gave up 3 bases, with 4 bases separating them. The CDR3 spans 13 residues. Germline V lookup: CDR1 KGHSH, CDR2 LQKENI. The CDR3 nucleotides read TGTGCCAGCTCACCAAATTCTAATGAAAAACTGTTTTTT. Translation gives CASSPNSNEKLFF.

This rearrangement joins TRBV2 to TRBJ2-2; D might be TRBD2 (5 bases). This CDR3 is built from 13 residues. With 4 bases removed from V and 6 bases from J, the gap between germline ends came to 9 bases. The germline gives CDR1 SNHLY, CDR2 FYNNEI. The CDR3 spells CASSVGVPGELFF. The CDR3 DNA sequence: TGTGCCAGCAGTGTCGGGGTACCCGGGGAGCTGTTTTTT.

The chain combines TRBV2 with TRBJ1-1; D is possibly TRBD1 (5 bases). Germline CDR1 is SNHLY and CDR2 is FYNNEI. This CDR3 spans 13 amino acids. Deletions cut 7 bases from V and 5 bases from J, with 14 bases between. CDR3 region: CASNFGGPTEAFF. CDR3 coding DNA: TGTGCCAGCAACTTCGGGGGTCCGACTGAAGCTTTCTTT.

This clone was seen just once. The genes are TRBV5-1 and TRBJ2-7; D may be TRBD2 (6 bases). Looked up from germline, CDR1 is SGHRS and CDR2 is YFSETQ. The CDR3 consists of 15 residues. Trimming left V 7 bases short and J 2 bases short, with 19 bases between. The CDR3 DNA reads TGCGCCAGCTCTGAACTTTCGGGACTCCCCTACGAGCAGTACTTC. Amino acids: CASSELSGLPYEQYF.